The 18 T cell receptor beta chains in this list originate from one sample, sequenced in a study of cytomegalovirus exposure and HLA in healthy donors. Vbeta (60) and Jbeta (13) primers were used in the PCR. The assay was immunoSEQ multiplex PCR, and TCRdb's table has in-frame clones only and misses some. The sample lists about 98,000 clones; roughly three fifths were seen once. Source material: PBMCs. These receptors were collected from a human donor in good health.

The chain has TRBV19 and TRBJ2-6; D is ambiguous. CDR1 and CDR2 from the germline V gene are LNHDA and SQIVND (reference sequence). The V end lost 6 bases, the J end lost 0 bases, and 6 bases lay between the germline ends. The CDR3 is 14 amino acids. Here the CDR3 reads CASSLNSGANVLTF. CDR3 bases: TGTGCCAGTAGCCTAAACTCTGGGGCCAACGTCCTGACTTTC.

V is TRBV11-2 and J is TRBJ1-2, with a tentative D call TRBD1 (6 bases). The V and J ends lost 5 bases and 6 bases respectively, with 10 bases between them. Germline V gene data show CDR1 as SGHAT and CDR2 as FQNNGV. This CDR3 contains 12 residues. CDR3 DNA: TGTGCCAGCAGCCTGACAGGCAATGGCTACACCTTC. This translates into CASSLTGNGYTF.

The chain joins TRBV6-1 to TRBJ1-4; D not resolved. The CDR3 is made up of 15 amino acids. CDR1 and CDR2 from the germline V gene are MNHNS and SASEGT. The ends were cut back, 3 bases at V and 1 base at J, with 9 bases in the middle. The CDR3 DNA reads TGTGCCAGCAGTGACAGCGACGGAACTAATGAAAAACTGTTTTTT. Protein sequence: CASSDSDGTNEKLFF.

The rearrangement uses TRBV30 and TRBJ1-1; TRBD1 matches 11 bases. CDR1 and CDR2 (germline): GTSNPN, SVGIG (reference sequence). The CDR3 is 17 amino acids. After removal of 1 base from V and 8 bases from J, the junction contained 15 bases not matched to a gene. The CDR3 region is CAWSATRDRGANREAFF. Written as DNA, the CDR3 is TGTGCCTGGAGTGCGACTAGGGACAGGGGGGCCAATCGGGAAGCTTTCTTT.

This clone has more than one count but fewer than ten. The rearrangement links TRBV19 to TRBJ1-1; D might be TRBD1 (5 bases). In germline, CDR1 is LNHDA, CDR2 SQIVND (reference sequence). This CDR3 contains 16 residues. Trimming stripped 7 bases from V and 3 bases from J, with 21 bases between. The CDR3 nucleotides are TGTGCCAGTACCCTCGCCCAGGGAATAGGGGACACTGAAGCTTTCTTT. Translated, it gives CASTLAQGIGDTEAFF. Looking up the rest from reference TRBV19 and TRBJ1-1 gives the full variable domain: DGGITQSPKYLFRKEGQNVTLSCEQNLNHDAMYWYRQDPGQGLRLIYYSQIVNDFQKGDIAEGYSVSREKKESFPLTVTSAQKNPTAFYLCASTLAQGIGDTEAFFGQGTRLTVV.

The V call is TRBV5-1, the J call TRBJ2-7; possible D gene TRBD1, 6 bases. The CDR3 contains 15 residues. Germline V gives CDR1 SGHRS, CDR2 YFSETQ. V shed 4 bases and J shed 0 bases, with 14 bases lying between them. The CDR3 sequence is CASSLRRGSSYEQYF. DNA of the CDR3: TGCGCCAGCAGCCTGAGAAGGGGGTCCTCCTACGAGCAGTACTTC.

The V gene is TRBV29-1, the J gene TRBJ2-3, with TRBD2 identical over 7 bases. Trimming at V came to 6 bases and at J to 2 bases, leaving 5 bases not matched to a gene. The CDR3 is 13 residues long. The germline CDR1 and CDR2 sequences are SQVTM and ANQGSEA. DNA for the CDR3: TGCAGCGTCTCTAGCGGATACACAGATACGCAGTATTTT. This gives the protein CSVSSGYTDTQYF.

The genes are TRBV4-1 and TRBJ2-7; D uncertain. Germline V gene lookup returns CDR1 MGHRA and CDR2 YSYEKL. Between the trimmed V and J ends, which lost 1 base and 0 bases, there was a span of 16 bases. This CDR3 is 17 amino acids long. CDR3 sequence reads: CASSQATVGLLSYEQYF. In nucleotides, the CDR3 is TGCGCCAGCAGCCAAGCCACCGTTGGGCTTCTCTCCTACGAGCAGTACTTC.

CDR3 sequence reads: CASSAYPTGESYQETQYF. DNA of the CDR3: TGTGCCAGCAGTGCCTATCCGACAGGAGAATCGTACCAAGAGACCCAGTACTTC. The chain employs TRBV25-1 and TRBJ2-5; D might be TRBD1 (6 bases). The CDR3 has 18 amino acids. Germline V lookup: CDR1 MGHDK, CDR2 SYGVNS. Trimming left V 4 bases short and J 0 bases short, with 21 bases between.

The chain combines TRBV15 with TRBJ2-1; 9 bases agree with TRBD2. Germline V gene lookup returns CDR1 LNHNV and CDR2 YYDKDF (reference sequence). This CDR3 has 18 residues. Unmatched junction bases numbered 19, after V lost 5 bases and J lost 8 bases. The CDR3 coding sequence is TGTGCCACCAGCTTTTCTAGCGGGATAGGGTTCGGGGGTCATGAGCAGTTCTTC. It codes for CATSFSSGIGFGGHEQFF.

This clone was seen only a few times. The chain employs TRBV4-2 and TRBJ2-3; TRBD2 is a possible D gene (6 bases). CDR3 size: 18 residues. V was shortened by 3 bases and J by 0 bases, with 19 bases between the two germline ends. Germline V lookup: CDR1 LGHNA, CDR2 YNFKEQ. The CDR3 DNA is TGTGCCAGCAGCCAGTTTTTAGACGGAGGGGTTAGCACAGATACGCAGTATTTT. Protein sequence: CASSQFLDGGVSTDTQYF.

The chain is built from TRBV7-9 and TRBJ2-1, with TRBD1 matching 7 bases. The CDR3 has 14 amino acids. The trim removed 5 bases at V and 6 bases at J, leaving 7 bases unmatched. In germline, CDR1 is SEHNR, CDR2 FQNEAQ (reference sequence). The CDR3 spells CASSHRTGTNEQFF. For the CDR3, the DNA is TGTGCCAGCAGCCACCGGACAGGTACCAATGAGCAGTTCTTC.

The rearrangement uses TRBV7-9 and TRBJ2-1, with D hard to call. This CDR3 is built from 14 residues. Trimming left V 5 bases short and J 4 bases short, with 12 bases between. Per the germline V gene, CDR1 is SEHNR and CDR2 is FQNEAQ (reference sequence). The CDR3 sequence is CASSRPNRYNEQFF. The CDR3 DNA reads TGTGCCAGCAGCCGCCCTAATCGGTACAATGAGCAGTTCTTC.

The CDR3 DNA is TGTGCCAGCAGTCCCGATGCAGGGGGGTGGGACACTGAAGCTTTCTTT. Translation gives CASSPDAGGWDTEAFF. V usage is TRBV28 and J usage is TRBJ1-1, with TRBD1 matching over 7 bases. This CDR3 is built from 16 residues. Germline loops: CDR1 MDHEN, CDR2 SYDVKM. The ends lost 5 bases at V and 3 bases at J; junction bases unmatched: 12.

This clone was counted once. The genes are TRBV6-1 and TRBJ2-6; no reliable D call. CDR3 size: 13 residues. Deletions cut 1 base from V and 13 bases from J, with 11 bases between. The germline V gene encodes CDR1 MNHNS and CDR2 SASEGT. CDR3 DNA: TGTGCCAGCAGTGAAGACAGAATAAGGGTCCTGACTTTC. Protein product: CASSEDRIRVLTF.

The V call is TRBV11-2, the J call TRBJ2-2; 9 bases agree with TRBD2. This CDR3 is built from 14 residues. CDR1 and CDR2 from the germline V gene are SGHAT and FQNNGV. V shed 2 bases and J 6 bases; nucleotides not matched to a gene: 1. CDR3 sequence (DNA): TGTGCCAGCAGCTTAAGGACTAGCGCCGGGGAGCTGTTTTTT. This sequence encodes CASSLRTSAGELFF.

J is TRBJ2-3 and V is TRBV27; 7 nucleotides match TRBD2. This CDR3 spans 15 amino acids. Germline-derived CDR1 and CDR2 are MNHEY and SMNVEV (reference sequence). The ends lost 5 bases at V and 0 bases at J; junction bases unmatched: 5. CDR3: CASSPWGGSTDTQYF. DNA of the CDR3: TGTGCCAGCAGTCCTTGGGGGGGGAGCACAGATACGCAGTATTTT.

This clone was seen only a few times. The V and J genes are TRBV5-1 and TRBJ2-3; the D gene is possibly TRBD2 (5 bases). The V and J ends lost 1 base and 7 bases respectively, with 16 bases between them. The CDR3 runs 15 residues. The germline gives CDR1 SGHRS, CDR2 YFSETQ. CDR3 bases: TGCGCCAGCAGCTTGAATTCTGGTTCGGGGAATACGCAGTATTTT. Translation gives CASSLNSGSGNTQYF. Full variable domain (outside the CDR3, taken from reference TRBV5-1 and TRBJ2-3): KAGVTQTPRYLIKTRGQQVTLSCSPISGHRSVSWYQQTPGQGLQFLFEYFSETQRNKGNFPGRFSGRQFSNSRSEMNVSTLELGDSALYLCASSLNSGSGNTQYFGPGTRLTVL.